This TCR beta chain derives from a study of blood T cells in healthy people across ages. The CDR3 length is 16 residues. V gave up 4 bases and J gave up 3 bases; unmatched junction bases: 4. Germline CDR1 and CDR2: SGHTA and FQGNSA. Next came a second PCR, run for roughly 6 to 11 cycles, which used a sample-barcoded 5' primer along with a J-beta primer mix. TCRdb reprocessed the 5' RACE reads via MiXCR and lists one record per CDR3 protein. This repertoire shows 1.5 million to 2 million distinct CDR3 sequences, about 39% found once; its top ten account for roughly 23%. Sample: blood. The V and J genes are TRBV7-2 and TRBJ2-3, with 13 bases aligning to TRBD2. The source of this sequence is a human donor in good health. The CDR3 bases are TGTGCCAGCAGCTGGGGACTAGCGGGGACTACAGATACGCAGTATTTT. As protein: CASSWGLAGTTDTQYF.